One sample yielded the 12 T cell receptor beta chains listed below, sequenced in a study of blood T cell repertoires in COVID-19. TCRdb's table, derived via immunoSEQ multiplex PCR, lists solely in-frame clones and lacks some. The sample consists of fewer than 450,000 clones, almost 90% of them appearing once. The sample was peripheral blood. These receptors originate from a woman aged 70-85 years with COVID-19, enrolled during active disease.

The V and J genes are TRBV6-5 and TRBJ1-2; 9 bases map to TRBD1. Trimming took 0 bases from V and 4 from J; bases not matched to a gene: 6. Germline V gene data show CDR1 as MNHEY and CDR2 as SVGAGI. This CDR3 spans 16 amino acids. CDR3 DNA: TGTGCCAGCAGTTACTCCTGGGACAGGGAGGGCTATGGCTACACCTTC. Amino acids: CASSYSWDREGYGYTF.

The chain recombines TRBV7-8 with TRBJ2-1; 7 nucleotides match TRBD2. V dropped 1 base and J dropped 0; count of bases not matched to a gene: 12. CDR1 is SGHVS, CDR2 FQNEAQ, per germline. The CDR3 has 19 residues. CDR3 loop: CASSLVGGGTLSSYNEQFF. The CDR3 DNA reads TGTGCCAGCAGCTTAGTTGGCGGGGGTACACTTAGCTCCTACAATGAGCAGTTCTTC.

The gene calls are TRBV6-5 and TRBJ2-1; D unresolved. Germline values: CDR1 MNHEY, CDR2 SVGAGI. The V end lost 2 bases, the J end lost 8 bases, and 13 bases lay between the germline ends. The CDR3 has 14 residues. CDR3 bases: TGTGCCAGCAGTTACACCGGAGATCTGGATGAGCAGTTCTTC. Translation gives CASSYTGDLDEQFF.

The gene calls are TRBV30 and TRBJ1-6; 7 nucleotides match TRBD1. The CDR3 is made up of 15 amino acids. Germline loops: CDR1 GTSNPN, CDR2 SVGIG (reference sequence). V dropped 3 bases and J dropped 10; count of bases not matched to a gene: 12. The CDR3 DNA reads TGTGCCTGGAGGATCTCGGCAGGGGGTAGCTCACCCCTCCACTTT. This translates into CAWRISAGGSSPLHF.

V is TRBV7-2 and J is TRBJ2-7; possibly TRBD2 for D (5 bases). The germline gives CDR1 SGHTA, CDR2 FQGNSA. The CDR3 runs 15 residues. V was shortened by 4 bases and J by 5 bases, with 18 bases between the two germline ends. CDR3 nucleotide sequence: TGTGCCAGCAGCTCCGGTGGACTCGGACGGAACGAGCAGTACTTC. Translating it yields CASSSGGLGRNEQYF.

CDR3 sequence: CASSPGQGFYEQYF. As DNA, the CDR3 is TGTGCCAGCAGCCCCGGACAGGGTTTCTACGAGCAGTACTTC. The chain combines TRBV11-2 with TRBJ2-7; 8 bases line up with TRBD1. Germline-derived CDR1 and CDR2 are SGHAT and FQNNGV. The ends lost 5 bases at V and 3 bases at J; junction bases unmatched: 6. This CDR3 is built from 14 residues.

The count of this clone is one. V is TRBV15 and J is TRBJ2-2; no clear D gene. Germline V gene lookup returns CDR1 LNHNV and CDR2 YYDKDF (reference sequence). V gave up 2 bases and J gave up 7 bases, with 11 bases separating them. This CDR3 spans 14 amino acids. CDR3 protein: CATSRPTTGGELFF. The CDR3 bases are TGTGCCACCAGCAGACCTACTACCGGCGGGGAGCTGTTTTTT.

The gene calls are TRBV11-2 and TRBJ2-7; TRBD1 matches 11 bases. The ends lost 0 bases at V and 7 bases at J; junction bases unmatched: 5. The CDR3 is 15 residues long. CDR1 SGHAT and CDR2 FQNNGV come from the germline V gene. CDR3 nucleotides: TGTGCCAGCAGCTTAGATGGACAGGGGGCGAGGGAGCAGTACTTC. It is translated as CASSLDGQGAREQYF.

The chain joins TRBV9 to TRBJ1-6, with a tentative D call TRBD1 (5 bases). Germline V gives CDR1 SGDLS, CDR2 YYNGEE. This CDR3 comprises 16 residues. Trimming cost V 4 bases and J 10 bases, with 21 bases left between them. CDR3 sequence reads: CASSSPDAGSHSPLHF. CDR3 bases: TGTGCCAGCAGCTCACCGGACGCAGGGTCCCACTCACCCCTCCACTTT.

This clone was picked up one time. The gene calls are TRBV7-2 and TRBJ2-1, with 7 bases identical to TRBD2. Germline trimming cut 9 bases from V and 4 bases from J; bases unmatched to any gene: 9. Germline V lookup: CDR1 SGHTA, CDR2 FQGNSA. The CDR3 has 14 residues. Written as DNA, the CDR3 is TGTGCCAGTTCGCTAGCGGAGATATACAATGAGCAGTTCTTC. Protein sequence: CASSLAEIYNEQFF.

This chain uses TRBV3-1 (or the pseudogene TRBV3-2) with TRBJ2-7, with no clear D. There are 13 residues in the CDR3. Trimming left V 4 bases short and J 0 bases short, with 7 bases between. Germline V lookup: CDR1 LGHDT, CDR2 YNNKEL (reference sequence). This chain's CDR3 is CASSPSLSYEQYF. CDR3 coding DNA: TGTGCCAGCAGCCCTTCCCTCTCCTACGAGCAGTACTTC.

The V and J genes are TRBV7-2 and TRBJ2-3, with 13 bases identical to TRBD2. Trimming removed 4 bases from V and 5 bases from J; junction bases left unmatched: 9. The germline V gene encodes CDR1 SGHTA and CDR2 FQGNSA. CDR3 length: 17 residues. CDR3 residues: CASSSPTSGGAVDTQYF. CDR3 DNA sequence: TGTGCCAGCAGCTCCCCAACTAGCGGGGGGGCGGTAGATACGCAGTATTTT.